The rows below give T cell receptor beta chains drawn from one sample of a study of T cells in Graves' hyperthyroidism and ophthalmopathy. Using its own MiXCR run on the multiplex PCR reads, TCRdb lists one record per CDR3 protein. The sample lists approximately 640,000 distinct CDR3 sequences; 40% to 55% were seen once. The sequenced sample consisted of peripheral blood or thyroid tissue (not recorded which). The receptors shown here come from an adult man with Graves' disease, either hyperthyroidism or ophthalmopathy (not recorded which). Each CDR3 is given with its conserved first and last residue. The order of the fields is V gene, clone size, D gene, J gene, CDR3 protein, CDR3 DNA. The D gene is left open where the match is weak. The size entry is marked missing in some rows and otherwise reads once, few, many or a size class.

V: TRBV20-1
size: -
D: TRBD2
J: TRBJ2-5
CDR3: CSAPRLADQETQYF
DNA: TGCAGTGCCCCTAGACTAGCGGACCAAGAGACCCAGTACTTC

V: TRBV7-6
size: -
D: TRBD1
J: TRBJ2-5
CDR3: CASSLLQGARETQYF
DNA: TGTGCCAGCAGCTTACTTCAGGGGGCAAGGGAGACCCAGTACTTC

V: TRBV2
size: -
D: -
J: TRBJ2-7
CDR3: CASSEGGSF
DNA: TGTGCCAGCAGTGAAGGGGGTAGCTTT

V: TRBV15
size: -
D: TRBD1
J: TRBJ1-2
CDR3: CATSSPAGQGANYGYTF
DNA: TGTGCCACCAGCAGCCCAGCGGGACAGGGGGCTAACTATGGCTACACCTTC

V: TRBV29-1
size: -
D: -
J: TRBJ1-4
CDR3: CNVGGVGEKLFF
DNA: TGCAACGTCGGTGGTGTAGGGGAAAAACTGTTTTTT

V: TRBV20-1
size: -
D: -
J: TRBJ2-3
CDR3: CSARGETSITYF
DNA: TGCAGTGCTAGAGGGGAGACTAGTATTACGTATTTT

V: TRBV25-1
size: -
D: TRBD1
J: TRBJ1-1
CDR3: CASETGVWDTEAFF
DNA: TGTGCCAGTGAAACAGGGGTATGGGACACTGAAGCTTTCTTT

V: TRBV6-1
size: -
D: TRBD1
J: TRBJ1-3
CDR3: CASSDRVGNTIYF
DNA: TGTGCCAGCAGCGACAGGGTTGGAAACACCATATATTTT

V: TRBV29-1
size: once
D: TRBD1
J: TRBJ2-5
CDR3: CSVAGTGGETQYF
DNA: TGCAGCGTTGCAGGGACAGGGGGCGAGACCCAGTACTTC

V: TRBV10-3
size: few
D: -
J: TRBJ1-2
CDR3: CASSVSGNRGYTF
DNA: TGTGCCAGCAGTGTATCAGGGAATCGAGGCTACACCTTC

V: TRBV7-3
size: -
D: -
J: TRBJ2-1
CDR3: CASSSIGGRPYNEQFF
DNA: TGTGCCAGCAGCTCGATTGGGGGCAGGCCCTACAATGAGCAGTTCTTC

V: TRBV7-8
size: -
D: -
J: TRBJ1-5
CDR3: CASSLTGLPQGWPQHF
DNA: TGTGCCAGCAGCCTCACAGGGCTCCCTCAGGGTTGGCCCCAGCATTTT

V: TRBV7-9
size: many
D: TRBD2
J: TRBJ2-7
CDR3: CASSSNSGTSGSYEQYF
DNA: TGTGCCAGCAGCTCCAACTCCGGGACTAGCGGGAGCTACGAGCAGTACTTC

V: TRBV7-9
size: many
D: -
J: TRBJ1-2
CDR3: CASSLGPGPAGYTF
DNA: TGTGCCAGCAGCTTAGGACCGGGGCCGGCTGGCTACACCTTC

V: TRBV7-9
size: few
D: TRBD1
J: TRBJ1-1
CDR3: CASSPGQGKNTEAFF
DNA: TGTGCCAGCAGCCCAGGACAGGGAAAGAACACTGAAGCTTTCTTT

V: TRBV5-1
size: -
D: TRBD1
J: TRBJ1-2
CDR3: CASSQTGTGYYGYTF
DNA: TGCGCCAGCAGCCAGACCGGGACAGGGTACTATGGCTACACCTTC

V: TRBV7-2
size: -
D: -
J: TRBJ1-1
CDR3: CASSLDREPTLNTEAFF
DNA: TGTGCCAGCAGCTTAGACAGGGAGCCTACTCTGAACACTGAAGCTTTCTTT

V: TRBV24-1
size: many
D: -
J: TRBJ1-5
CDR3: CATSDFSNQPQHF
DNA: TGTGCCACCAGTGATTTTTCTAATCAGCCCCAGCATTTT

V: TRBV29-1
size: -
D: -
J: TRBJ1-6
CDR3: CSVAQATLGSPLHF
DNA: TGCAGCGTTGCACAGGCGACCCTGGGGTCACCCCTCCACTTT

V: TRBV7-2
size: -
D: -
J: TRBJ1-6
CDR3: CASSNIPTDSPLHF
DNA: TGTGCCAGCAGCAATATACCAACGGATTCACCCCTCCACTTT

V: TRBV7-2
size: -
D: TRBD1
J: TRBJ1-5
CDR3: CASSAGQGAGQPQHF
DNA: TGTGCCAGCAGCGCGGGACAGGGGGCGGGTCAGCCCCAGCATTTT

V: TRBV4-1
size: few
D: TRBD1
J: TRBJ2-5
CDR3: CASSPTGPAETQYF
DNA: TGCGCCAGCAGCCCGACAGGGCCTGCGGAGACCCAGTACTTC

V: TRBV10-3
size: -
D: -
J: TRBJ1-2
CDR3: CAISERGGGDNYGYTF
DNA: TGTGCCATCAGTGAGAGAGGGGGAGGGGATAACTATGGCTACACCTTC

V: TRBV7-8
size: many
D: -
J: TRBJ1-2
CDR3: CASSLFRYDGYTF
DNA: TGTGCCAGCAGCTTGTTTCGATATGATGGCTACACCTTC

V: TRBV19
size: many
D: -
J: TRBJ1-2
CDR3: CASMDRDYGYTF
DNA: TGTGCCAGTATGGATAGGGACTATGGCTACACCTTC

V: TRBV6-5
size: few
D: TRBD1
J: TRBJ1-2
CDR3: CASSYSLRDRGGYTF
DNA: TGTGCCAGCAGTTACTCGTTACGGGACAGGGGGGGCTACACCTTC

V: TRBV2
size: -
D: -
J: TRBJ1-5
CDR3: CASTSGHNQPQHF
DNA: TGTGCCAGCACATCAGGGCACAATCAGCCCCAGCATTTT

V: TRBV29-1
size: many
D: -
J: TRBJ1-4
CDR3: CSAHGNEKLFF
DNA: TGCAGCGCACACGGTAATGAAAAACTGTTTTTT

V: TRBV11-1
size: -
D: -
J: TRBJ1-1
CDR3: CASSPRGRKVNTEAFF
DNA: TGTGCCAGCAGCCCCAGGGGTAGGAAGGTGAACACTGAAGCTTTCTTT

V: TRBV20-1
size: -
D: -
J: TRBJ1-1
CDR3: CSARDQRRMNTEAFF
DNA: TGCAGTGCTAGAGATCAACGCAGAATGAACACTGAAGCTTTCTTT

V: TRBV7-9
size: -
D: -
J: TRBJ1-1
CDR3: CASSFSAVNTEAFF
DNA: TGTGCCAGCAGCTTTTCGGCTGTGAACACTGAAGCTTTCTTT

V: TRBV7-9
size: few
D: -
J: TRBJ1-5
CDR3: CASSWGRQGNNQPQHF
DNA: TGTGCCAGCAGCTGGGGGCGGCAGGGGAACAATCAGCCCCAGCATTTT

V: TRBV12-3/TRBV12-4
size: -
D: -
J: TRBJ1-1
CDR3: CASREGRMNTEAFF
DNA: TGTGCCAGCAGAGAGGGACGGATGAACACTGAAGCTTTCTTT

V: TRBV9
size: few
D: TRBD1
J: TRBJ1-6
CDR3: CASSVGDRAMENSPLHF
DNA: TGTGCCAGCAGCGTGGGGGACAGGGCCATGGAAAATTCACCCCTCCACTTT

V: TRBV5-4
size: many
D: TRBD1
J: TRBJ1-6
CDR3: CASSLAAGGRGSPLHF
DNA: TGTGCCAGCAGCTTGGCGGCAGGGGGCAGGGGATCACCCCTCCACTTT

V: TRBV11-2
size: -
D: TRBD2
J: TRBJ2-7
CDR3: CASSQGRTSGGSQYF
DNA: TGTGCCAGCAGCCAAGGGAGGACTAGCGGGGGTAGTCAGTACTTC

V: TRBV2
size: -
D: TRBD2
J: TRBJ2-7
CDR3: CASSQARTSGGQYEQYF
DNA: TGTGCCAGCAGCCAAGCCAGGACTAGCGGGGGGCAATACGAGCAGTACTTC

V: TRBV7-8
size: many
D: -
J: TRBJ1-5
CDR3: CASSSRGQPQHF
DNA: TGTGCCAGCAGCTCTAGGGGTCAGCCCCAGCATTTT

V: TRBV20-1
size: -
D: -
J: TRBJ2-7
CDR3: CSASSRGMDSSYEQYF
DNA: TGCAGTGCTAGCTCTCGGGGAATGGATTCTTCCTACGAGCAGTACTTC

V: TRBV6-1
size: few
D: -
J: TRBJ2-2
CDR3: CASSQRDSNTGELFF
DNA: TGTGCCAGCAGCCAACGGGACTCAAACACCGGGGAGCTGTTTTTT

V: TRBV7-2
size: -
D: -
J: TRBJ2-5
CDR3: CASSLAGASSETQYF
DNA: TGTGCCAGCAGCTTAGCCGGGGCTAGCTCAGAGACCCAGTACTTC